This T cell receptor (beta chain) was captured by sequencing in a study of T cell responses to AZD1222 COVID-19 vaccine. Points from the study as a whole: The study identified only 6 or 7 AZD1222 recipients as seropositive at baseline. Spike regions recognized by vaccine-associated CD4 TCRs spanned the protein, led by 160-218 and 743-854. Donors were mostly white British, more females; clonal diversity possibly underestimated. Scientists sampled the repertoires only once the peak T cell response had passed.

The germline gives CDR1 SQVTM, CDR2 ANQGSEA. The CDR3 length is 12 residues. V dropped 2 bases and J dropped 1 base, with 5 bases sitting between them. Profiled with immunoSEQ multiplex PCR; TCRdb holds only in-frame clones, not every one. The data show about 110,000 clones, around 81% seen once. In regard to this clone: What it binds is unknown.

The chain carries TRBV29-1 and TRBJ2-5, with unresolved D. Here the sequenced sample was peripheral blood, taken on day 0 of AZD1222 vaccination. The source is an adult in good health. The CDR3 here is CSVELVQETQYF. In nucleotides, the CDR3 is TGCAGCGTTGAACTGGTCCAAGAGACCCAGTACTTC.